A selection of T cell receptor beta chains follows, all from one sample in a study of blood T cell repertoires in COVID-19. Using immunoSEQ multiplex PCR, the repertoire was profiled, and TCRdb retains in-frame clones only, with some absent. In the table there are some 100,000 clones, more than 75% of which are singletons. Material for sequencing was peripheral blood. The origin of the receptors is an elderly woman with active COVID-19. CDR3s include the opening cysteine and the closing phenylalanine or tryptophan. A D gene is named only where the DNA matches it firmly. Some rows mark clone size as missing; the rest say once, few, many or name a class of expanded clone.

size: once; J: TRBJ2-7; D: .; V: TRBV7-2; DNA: TGTGCCAGCAGCCGCGAAGGAGGGGGCGGGTACGAGCAGTACTTC; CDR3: CASSREGGGGYEQYF
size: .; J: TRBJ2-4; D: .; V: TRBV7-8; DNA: TGTGCCAGCAGCCCGACAGACTTAAGTGGCATTCAGTACTTC; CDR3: CASSPTDLSGIQYF
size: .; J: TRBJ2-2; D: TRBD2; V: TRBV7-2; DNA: TGTGCCAGCAGCTTAGTTTCTAGCGGATCGAACACCGGGGAGCTGTTTTTT; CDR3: CASSLVSSGSNTGELFF
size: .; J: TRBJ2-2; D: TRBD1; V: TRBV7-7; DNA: TGTGCCAGCAGCCCTCGGGACAGGCACACCGGGGAGCTGTTTTTT; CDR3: CASSPRDRHTGELFF
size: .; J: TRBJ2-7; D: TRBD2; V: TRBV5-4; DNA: TGTGCCAGCAGGCGAACTAGCGGGGGGACCTACGAGCAGTACTTC; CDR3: CASRRTSGGTYEQYF
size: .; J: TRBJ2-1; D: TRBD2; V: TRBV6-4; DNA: TGTGCCAGCGCAGGACTAGCGGGGAACAATGAGCAGTTCTTC; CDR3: CASAGLAGNNEQFF
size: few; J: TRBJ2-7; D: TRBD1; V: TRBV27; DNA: TGTGCCAGCAGTTTGGGACAGCCCTACGAGCAGTACTTC; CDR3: CASSLGQPYEQYF
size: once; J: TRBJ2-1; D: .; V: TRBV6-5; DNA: TGTGCCAGCAATCGGTACTGGAGGACCGACAATGAGCAGTTCTTC; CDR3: CASNRYWRTDNEQFF
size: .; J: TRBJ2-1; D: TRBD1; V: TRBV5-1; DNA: TGCGCCAGCAGCTTGCGCCCCCGGGACAGGGCCAATGAGCAGTTCTTC; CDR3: CASSLRPRDRANEQFF
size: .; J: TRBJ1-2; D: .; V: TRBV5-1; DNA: TGCGCCAGCAGCTCCAGGCCCGGGGATAACTATGGCTACACCTTC; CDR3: CASSSRPGDNYGYTF
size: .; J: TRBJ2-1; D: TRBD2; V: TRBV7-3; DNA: TGTGCCAGCAGCTTCGGGACTAGCCGTTACAATGAGCAGTTCTTC; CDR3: CASSFGTSRYNEQFF
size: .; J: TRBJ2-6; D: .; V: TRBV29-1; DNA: TGCAGCGTTGCCGTCTCTGGGGCCAACGTCCTGACTTTC; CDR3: CSVAVSGANVLTF
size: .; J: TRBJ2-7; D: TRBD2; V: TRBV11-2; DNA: TGTGCCAGCAGCCCAGGGGGTAGCGGGAGGTCCTACGAGCAGTACTTC; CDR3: CASSPGGSGRSYEQYF
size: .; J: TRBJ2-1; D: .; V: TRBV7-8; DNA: TGTGCCAGCAGCTTAGTGACTCCATACAATGAGCAGTTCTTC; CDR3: CASSLVTPYNEQFF
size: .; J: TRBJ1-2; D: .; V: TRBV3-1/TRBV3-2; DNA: TGTGCCAGCAGCCACGGACAGATATATGGCTACACCTTC; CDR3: CASSHGQIYGYTF
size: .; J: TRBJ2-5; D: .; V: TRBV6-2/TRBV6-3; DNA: TGTGCCAGCAGTTACCCGCGCAGGCAAGAGACCCAGTACTTC; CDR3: CASSYPRRQETQYF
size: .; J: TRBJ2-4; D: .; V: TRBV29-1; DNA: TGCAGCGTTTCTCACGGGGTAGCCAAAAACATTCAGTACTTC; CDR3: CSVSHGVAKNIQYF
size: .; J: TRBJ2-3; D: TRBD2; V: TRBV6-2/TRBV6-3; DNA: TGTGCCAGCAGTTACTCTGGCGGGAGGGTGGCTTTGCAGTATTTT; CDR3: CASSYSGGRVALQYF
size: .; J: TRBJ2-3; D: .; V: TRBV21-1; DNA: TGTGCCAGCAGCAAAGAGGTCGCGGGAGGGCCGCATGCGCAGTATTTT; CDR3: CASSKEVAGGPHAQYF
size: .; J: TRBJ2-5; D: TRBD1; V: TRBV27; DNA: TGTGCCAGCAGTTCTTATGGGACAGCCGGTCAGACCCAGTACTTC; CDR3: CASSSYGTAGQTQYF
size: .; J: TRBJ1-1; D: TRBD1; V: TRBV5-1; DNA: TGCGCCAGCAGCATAGGACAGGGCACTGAAGCTTTCTTT; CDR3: CASSIGQGTEAFF
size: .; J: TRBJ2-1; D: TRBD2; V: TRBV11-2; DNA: TGTGCCAGCAGCCCCCCGCTAGTAGCGGGAGTCGAGCAGTTCTTC; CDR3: CASSPPLVAGVEQFF
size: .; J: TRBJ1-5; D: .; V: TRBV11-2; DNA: TGTGCCAGCGAAAAAGCCGGGGTCCAGCCCCAGCATTTT; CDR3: CASEKAGVQPQHF
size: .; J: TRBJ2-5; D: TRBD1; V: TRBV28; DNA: TGTGCCAGCAGCCCGGACAGGGGGCAATTTTCCCAAGAGACCCAGTACTTC; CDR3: CASSPDRGQFSQETQYF
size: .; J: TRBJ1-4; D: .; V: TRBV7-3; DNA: TGTGCCAGCAGCTCAACGGGGGGAAGTAGACTGTTTTTT; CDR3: CASSSTGGSRLFF
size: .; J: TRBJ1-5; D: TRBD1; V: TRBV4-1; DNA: TGCGCCAGCAGCCAAGGACAGGGGACTCATCAGCCCCAGCATTTT; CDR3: CASSQGQGTHQPQHF
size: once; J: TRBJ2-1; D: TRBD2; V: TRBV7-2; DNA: TGTGCCAGCAGCTTAGCGCGGGGGGGAACTGAGCAGTTCTTC; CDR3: CASSLARGGTEQFF
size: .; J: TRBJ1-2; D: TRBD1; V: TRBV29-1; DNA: TGCAGCGTTGAAGATGGTCCAGGGGGCATCTATGGCTACACCTTC; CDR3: CSVEDGPGGIYGYTF
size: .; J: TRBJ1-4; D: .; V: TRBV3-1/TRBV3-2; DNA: TGTGCCAGCAGCCTAGGGGCCGGGGAAAAACTGTTTTTT; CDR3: CASSLGAGEKLFF
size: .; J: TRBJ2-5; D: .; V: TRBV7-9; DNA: TGTGCCAGCGCTTTAGGACAAGGGGAGGAAGAGACCCAGTACTTC; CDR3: CASALGQGEEETQYF
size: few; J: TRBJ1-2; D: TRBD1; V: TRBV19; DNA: TGTGCCAGTAGTCCAAGCCCGGGACAGGGGTATGGCTACACCTTC; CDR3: CASSPSPGQGYGYTF
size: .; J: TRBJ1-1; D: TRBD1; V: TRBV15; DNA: TGTGCCACCAGCAGAGATCGGACAGGGGACGCTTTCTTT; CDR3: CATSRDRTGDAFF
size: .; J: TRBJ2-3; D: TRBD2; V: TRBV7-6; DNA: TGTGCCAGCAGCAGTAGACCTAGCGGGAGGACTCCAACCTTGAGCACAGATACGCAGTATTTT; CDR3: CASSSRPSGRTPTLSTDTQYF
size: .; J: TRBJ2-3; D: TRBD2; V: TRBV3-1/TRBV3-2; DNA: TGTGCCAGCAGCCACTCCGGGAGACTAGCGGGAGGGCCGACAGATACGCAGTATTTT; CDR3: CASSHSGRLAGGPTDTQYF
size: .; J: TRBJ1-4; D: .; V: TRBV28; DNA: TGTGCCAGCAGTTTATGGTCGAAACGGAATGAAAAACTGTTTTTT; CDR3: CASSLWSKRNEKLFF
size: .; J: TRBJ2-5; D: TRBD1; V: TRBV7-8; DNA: TGTGCCAGCAGCTTACGGGCACAGGGGGCAGAGACCCAGTACTTC; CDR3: CASSLRAQGAETQYF
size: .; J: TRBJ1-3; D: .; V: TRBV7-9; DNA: TGTGCCAGCAGCCGACCGGGGAACTCTGGAAACACCATATATTTT; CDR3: CASSRPGNSGNTIYF
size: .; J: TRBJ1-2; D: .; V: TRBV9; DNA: TGTGCCAGCAGCGTAGCTCTTCTCGGCTATGGCTACACCTTC; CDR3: CASSVALLGYGYTF
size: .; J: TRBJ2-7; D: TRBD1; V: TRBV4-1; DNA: TGCGCCAGCAGCCGACAACAACGGACGGGGGACAGGAACTACGAGCAGTACTTC; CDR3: CASSRQQRTGDRNYEQYF
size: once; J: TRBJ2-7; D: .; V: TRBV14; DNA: TGTGCCAGCAGCCAAGTCACTGGGGCCTACGGCGAGCAGTACTTC; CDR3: CASSQVTGAYGEQYF
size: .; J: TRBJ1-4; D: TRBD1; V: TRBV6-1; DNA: TGTGCCAGCAGTGCCCGACAGGGGGTTGCAACTAATGAAAAACTGTTTTTT; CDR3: CASSARQGVATNEKLFF
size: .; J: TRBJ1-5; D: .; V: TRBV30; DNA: TGTGCCGCGGCTCTGGGGGCAAGCAATCAGCCCCAGCATTTT; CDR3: CAAALGASNQPQHF
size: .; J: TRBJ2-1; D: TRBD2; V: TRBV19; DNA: TGTGCCAGTAGTTTCTCCGGGACTAGTCCTGAGCAGTTCTTC; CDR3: CASSFSGTSPEQFF
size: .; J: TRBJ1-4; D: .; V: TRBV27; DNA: TGTGCCAGCAGCAAAAGCTATACCTACGGTGAAAAACTGTTTTTT; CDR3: CASSKSYTYGEKLFF
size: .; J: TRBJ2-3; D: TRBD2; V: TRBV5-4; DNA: TGTGCCAGCAGTCCGGGACTAGCGGGTACTAGCACAGATACGCAGTATTTT; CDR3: CASSPGLAGTSTDTQYF
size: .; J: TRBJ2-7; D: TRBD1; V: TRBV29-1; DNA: TGCAGCGCCGACCCCTCCGGGACAGACAACGAGCAGTACTTC; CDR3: CSADPSGTDNEQYF
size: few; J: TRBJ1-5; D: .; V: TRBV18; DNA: TGTGCCAGCTCACCTACCGGAGGGGCGGCTCAGCCCCAGCATTTT; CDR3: CASSPTGGAAQPQHF
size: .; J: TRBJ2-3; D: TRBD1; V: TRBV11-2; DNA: TGTGCCAGCAGCCCGGACAGGTCGCTAGGGGATACGCAGTATTTT; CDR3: CASSPDRSLGDTQYF
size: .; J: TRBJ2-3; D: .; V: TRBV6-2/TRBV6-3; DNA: TGTGCCAGCAGCCAACTGGTAGATACGCAGTATTTT; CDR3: CASSQLVDTQYF
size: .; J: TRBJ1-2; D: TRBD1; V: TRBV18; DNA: TGTGCCAGCTCACCCGAGGAGGGGGACAGATACACCTTC; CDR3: CASSPEEGDRYTF
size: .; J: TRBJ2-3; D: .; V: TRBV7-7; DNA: TGTGCTAGCAGTTCCAGGGGGGCGGATACGCAGTATTTT; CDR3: CASSSRGADTQYF
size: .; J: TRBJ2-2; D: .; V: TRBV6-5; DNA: TGTGCCAGCGCAAAGGGGGAGCTTTACACCGGGGAGCTGTTTTTT; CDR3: CASAKGELYTGELFF
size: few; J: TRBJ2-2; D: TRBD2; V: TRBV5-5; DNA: TGTGCCAGCAGCTTGGACCTAGCGGGAGGACCCTCTAAGACCGGGGAGCTGTTTTTT; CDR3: CASSLDLAGGPSKTGELFF
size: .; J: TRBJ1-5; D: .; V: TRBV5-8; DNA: TGTGCCAGCAGCTTGGAATTCAGGGATAGCAATCAGCCCCAGCATTTT; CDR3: CASSLEFRDSNQPQHF